These 23 T cell receptor beta chains originate from one sample sequenced in a study of regulatory T cells in long-lasting Graves disease. Libraries of TCR beta came from iRepertoire HTBI primers plus Arm-PCR of CDR3 regions. TCRdb reanalysed the multiplex PCR reads using MiXCR and keeps one entry per CDR3 protein. Of 510,000 or so distinct CDR3 sequences listed, 12% were seen once; the top ten hold about 8.9%. Time point noted: newly diagnosed GD, antithyroid drugs for less than 3 months. PBMC RNA served as the TCR library source. The same sample was also studied in work on T cells in Graves' hyperthyroidism and ophthalmopathy.

This specimen consisted of peripheral blood mononuclear cells (PBMCs), obtained at new diagnosis, from a patient treated with antithyroid drugs. These receptors all come from a woman aged 25 to 39 with Graves disease.

This clonotype was observed many times. This chain uses TRBV7-9 with TRBJ2-3; D uncertain. Trimming removed 7 bases from V and 8 bases from J, with 10 bases in between. Germline CDR1 reads SEHNR; CDR2 reads FQNEAQ (reference sequence). The CDR3 is 11 amino acids. CDR3 sequence reads: CASNPFATQYF. The CDR3 nucleotides are TGTGCCAGCAATCCCTTCGCTACGCAGTATTTT.

The gene calls are TRBV15 and TRBJ2-3; TRBD2 matches at 7 bases. The germline gives CDR1 LNHNV, CDR2 YYDKDF (reference sequence). V shed 0 bases and J 8 bases; nucleotides not matched to a gene: 14. This CDR3 spans 17 amino acids. DNA of the CDR3: TGTGCCACCAGCAGAGAACGACTAGCCGGGGCGTCGGGTACGCAGTATTTT. This gives the protein CATSRERLAGASGTQYF.

This clonotype has a handful of counts. The chain combines TRBV4-2 with TRBJ1-2; D is uncertain. V was clipped by 0 bases and J by 8 bases, with 4 bases between them. Looked up from germline, CDR1 is LGHNA and CDR2 is YNFKEQ. This CDR3 spans 11 amino acids. The CDR3 loop is CASSQDWGYTF. CDR3 coding DNA: TGTGCCAGCAGCCAAGACTGGGGCTACACCTTC.

This clonotype appeared many times. V gene TRBV15 combines with J gene TRBJ1-1, with D uncertain. This CDR3 is 13 amino acids long. V shed 3 bases and J shed 8 bases, with 13 bases lying between them. Germline CDR1 reads LNHNV; CDR2 reads YYDKDF (reference sequence). The CDR3 region has the DNA TGTGCCACCAGCAGCGGTATAGAAGGAGAAGCTTTCTTT. Protein product: CATSSGIEGEAFF. Combining the CDR3 with reference TRBV15 and TRBJ1-1 gives the whole variable domain DAMVIQNPRYQVTQFGKPVTLSCSQTLNHNVMYWYQQKSSQAPKLLFHYYDKDFNNEADTPDNFQSRRPNTSFCFLDIRSPGLGDTAMYLCATSSGIEGEAFFGQGTRLTVV.

This clonotype was seen ten or more times. The chain joins TRBV30 to TRBJ1-2; D remains ambiguous. Trimming removed 3 bases at V and 2 bases at J, with 16 bases between. The germline V gene encodes CDR1 GTSNPN and CDR2 SVGIG (reference sequence). CDR3 length: 15 amino acids. CDR3 loop: CAWRNTPIGNYGYTF. The CDR3 DNA follows: TGTGCCTGGAGGAATACACCCATCGGCAACTATGGCTACACCTTC.

The J gene is TRBJ2-5, the V gene TRBV11-1, with D possibly TRBD2 on 5 matching bases. This CDR3 has 15 residues. Trimming took off 3 bases at V and 2 bases at J, with 13 bases between the two ends. CDR1 and CDR2 (germline): SGHAT, FQDESV (reference sequence). The CDR3, as DNA: TGTGCCAGCAGCTTCGGGCGGGCCCTACAAGAGACCCAGTACTTC. It specifies CASSFGRALQETQYF.

On this clonotype: This may be a read error, as it is one base from a much larger clone. The gene calls are TRBV20-1 and TRBJ2-7; D not certain. This CDR3 has 11 residues. Germline assignment: CDR1 DFQATT and CDR2 SNEGSKA (reference sequence). Trimming stripped 4 bases from V and 4 bases from J, with 8 bases between. Here the CDR3 reads CSANGIYEQYF. The CDR3 region has the DNA TGCAGTGCTAATGGGATTTACGAGCAGTACTTC.

This clonotype has a count of ten or more. The chain combines TRBV7-9 with TRBJ2-1; 12 positions match TRBD2. CDR1 and CDR2 from the germline V gene are SEHNR and FQNEAQ (reference sequence). V gave up 5 bases and J gave up 6 bases; unmatched junction bases: 11. CDR3 length: 17 amino acids. CDR3 protein: CASSATSGSPPSNEQFF. Here the CDR3 DNA reads TGTGCCAGCAGCGCGACTAGCGGGAGCCCTCCATCCAATGAGCAGTTCTTC. The entire variable domain, with the rest obtained from reference TRBV7-9 and TRBJ2-1, is as follows: DTGVSQNPRHKITKRGQNVTFRCDPISEHNRLYWYRQTLGQGPEFLTYFQNEAQLEKSRLLSDRFSAERPKGSFSTLEIQRTEQGDSAMYLCASSATSGSPPSNEQFFGPGTRLTVL.

This clonotype was counted at least ten times. The chain joins TRBV6-1 to TRBJ1-1, with a tentative D call TRBD1 (5 bases). The CDR3 sequence is 15 residues long. From germline, CDR1 is MNHNS and CDR2 SASEGT. V was clipped by 4 bases and J by 1 base, with 13 bases between them. The CDR3 here is CASSAVPGTNTEAFF. DNA for the CDR3: TGTGCCAGCAGTGCTGTCCCAGGGACGAACACTGAAGCTTTCTTT.

This clonotype was detected ten times or more. This chain links TRBV14 with TRBJ2-2, with D unresolved. Trimming removed 1 base at V and 4 bases at J, with 10 bases between. The CDR3 runs 15 residues. The germline gives CDR1 SGHDN, CDR2 FVKESK. CDR3 loop: CASSQVALGTGELFF. The CDR3 DNA reads as TGTGCCAGCAGCCAAGTTGCTTTGGGCACCGGGGAGCTGTTTTTT.

This clonotype has a count of ten or more. The chain employs TRBV6-2 or TRBV6-3 and TRBJ2-2; the D is unclear. V was shortened by 5 bases and J by 0 bases, with 16 bases between the two germline ends. The CDR3 spans 17 residues. CDR1 is MNHEY and CDR2 is SVGEGT in the germline V gene. The CDR3 DNA sequence: TGTGCCAGCAGTAGTAGTCGCGCCGTAGCGAACACCGGGGAGCTGTTTTTT. Its protein product is CASSSSRAVANTGELFF.

In this sample, this clonotype turned up many times. The CDR3 coding sequence is TGTGCCAGCAGTGACTGGGGTACCTCTAGCACAGATACGCAGTATTTT. Its protein is CASSDWGTSSTDTQYF. The chain is built from TRBV6-2 or TRBV6-3 and TRBJ2-3; D gene ambiguous. There are 16 residues in the CDR3. V dropped 5 bases and J dropped 0 bases, with 15 bases sitting between them. Germline assignment: CDR1 MNHEY and CDR2 SVGEGT.

The rearrangement uses TRBV28 and TRBJ2-2, with TRBD1 as a possible D gene (6 bases). Trimming removed 5 bases at V and 4 bases at J, with 14 bases between. CDR3 length: 15 residues. Per the germline V gene, CDR1 is MDHEN and CDR2 is SYDVKM. The CDR3 DNA reads TGTGCCAGCAGTCTCGGACAGACTCTCACCGGGGAGCTGTTTTTT. This translates into CASSLGQTLTGELFF.

This clonotype was seen many times. The chain has TRBV19 and TRBJ2-1; 11 bases are shared with TRBD1. Germline-derived CDR1 and CDR2 are LNHDA and SQIVND (reference sequence). There are 15 residues in the CDR3. The V and J ends lost 4 bases and 7 bases, in that order; junction bases with no gene match: 6. CDR3: CASSTTGTGGNEQFF. CDR3 DNA sequence: TGTGCCAGTAGTACCACGGGGACAGGGGGGAATGAGCAGTTCTTC. Full variable domain (remainder filled in from reference TRBV19 and TRBJ2-1): DGGITQSPKYLFRKEGQNVTLSCEQNLNHDAMYWYRQDPGQGLRLIYYSQIVNDFQKGDIAEGYSVSREKKESFPLTVTSAQKNPTAFYLCASSTTGTGGNEQFFGPGTRLTVL.

This clonotype was picked up a small number of times. This rearrangement joins TRBV20-1 to TRBJ1-5; TRBD1 might be the D (5 bases). The V and J ends lost 3 bases and 3 bases respectively, with 12 bases between them. CDR3 length: 14 residues. In germline, CDR1 is DFQATT, CDR2 SNEGSKA (reference sequence). The CDR3 region has the DNA TGCAGTGCTAGGGGTCAGGGCAACAATCAGCCCCAGCATTTT. Encoded protein: CSARGQGNNQPQHF.

This clonotype was found many times. The chain uses TRBV6-5 and TRBJ1-1; 7 nucleotides align to TRBD1. The germline V gene encodes CDR1 MNHEY and CDR2 SVGAGI. The CDR3 consists of 14 residues. With V trimmed by 3 bases and J by 7 bases, 8 bases remained unmatched. The CDR3 protein is CASSYYRDSHEAFF. The CDR3 DNA sequence: TGTGCCAGCAGTTATTACCGGGACAGTCATGAAGCTTTCTTT.

This clonotype was seen a few times. The chain employs TRBV11-2 and TRBJ2-3; the match to TRBD2 covers 13 bases. The CDR3 extends over 16 amino acids. V trimming: 5 bases; J trimming: 2 bases; junction bases outside the gene matches: 4. Germline-derived CDR1 and CDR2 are SGHAT and FQNNGV. The CDR3 region is CASSPGTSGATDTQYF. The CDR3 DNA sequence: TGTGCCAGCAGCCCGGGGACTAGCGGGGCCACAGATACGCAGTATTTT.

This clonotype was counted ten times or more. This chain joins TRBV5-1 and TRBJ2-2; D remains unclear. V was trimmed by 4 bases and J by 5 bases, leaving 9 bases between them. In germline, CDR1 is SGHRS, CDR2 YFSETQ. This CDR3 is built from 13 residues. CDR3 loop: CASSADVTGELFF. CDR3 sequence (DNA): TGCGCCAGCAGCGCGGACGTTACCGGGGAGCTGTTTTTT.

This clonotype was seen at least ten times. The genes are TRBV11-3 and TRBJ2-2, with D perhaps TRBD2 (6 bases). Looked up from germline, CDR1 is SGHNT and CDR2 is YENEEA. V shed 5 bases and J shed 3 bases, with 10 bases lying between them. This CDR3 is built from 14 residues. In DNA, the CDR3 is TGTGCCAGCAGCGTAGGGACTCACACCGGGGAGCTGTTTTTT. It encodes CASSVGTHTGELFF.

Ten or more counts support this clonotype. The rearrangement joins TRBV7-2 to TRBJ2-3; D ambiguous. Trimming left V 0 bases short and J 0 bases short, with 16 bases between. Germline-derived CDR1 and CDR2 are SGHTA and FQGNSA. The CDR3 consists of 18 residues. CDR3 region: CASSLARFRGTSTDTQYF. CDR3 sequence (DNA): TGTGCCAGCAGCTTAGCGCGGTTTCGCGGTACTAGCACAGATACGCAGTATTTT.

The sample holds a few counts of this clonotype. The rearrangement joins TRBV6-1 to TRBJ2-1; D is uncertain. The V gene lost 6 bases and the J gene lost 10 bases, with 19 bases spanning the gap. Germline CDR1 is MNHNS and CDR2 is SASEGT. The CDR3 has 14 residues. The CDR3 DNA is TGTGCCAGCAGACGAACGGGCTTCTCCGACGAGCAGTTCTTC. Protein sequence: CASRRTGFSDEQFF.

This clonotype was seen once. Given a much more abundant clone one base away, this may be a read error. The V call is TRBV30, the J call TRBJ2-7, with D uncertain. Germline values: CDR1 GTSNPN, CDR2 SVGIG (reference sequence). The CDR3 extends over 11 amino acids. Here the CDR3 DNA reads TGTGCCTGGAGTATAGGCAACGAGCTGTACTTC. Residues: CAWSIGNELYF.

In this sample, this clonotype turned up a few times. The chain employs TRBV19 and TRBJ2-2, with a tentative D call TRBD1 (5 bases). The CDR3 spans 15 residues. CDR1 is LNHDA, CDR2 SQIVND, per germline (reference sequence). V was cut by 2 bases and J by 5 bases, with 12 bases left in between. CDR3 protein: CASSISGLGTGELFF. Here the CDR3 DNA reads TGTGCCAGTAGTATATCAGGGTTAGGGACCGGGGAGCTGTTTTTT.